The rows below give T cell receptor beta chains drawn from one sample of a study of blood T cell repertoires in COVID-19. Assay: immunoSEQ multiplex PCR; the TCRdb copy retains only in-frame clones and omits some. The profile covers fewer than 600,000 clones, with roughly nine tenths appearing a single time and approximately 0.9% taken by the ten largest. The sequenced sample consisted of peripheral blood. The receptors originated from a man between 18 and 29 years old with COVID-19, enrolled during active disease. Both conserved end residues are part of each CDR3. A D gene is named only where the DNA matches it firmly. Only part of the rows carry a size: once, few, many, or a class if the clone is expanded.

D gene	J gene	clone size	V gene	CDR3 DNA	CDR3 protein
TRBD2	TRBJ2-1	NA	TRBV3-1/TRBV3-2	TGTGCCAGCAGCCAAGGGGCGGGGGTGTTCGGTGAGCAGTTCTTC	CASSQGAGVFGEQFF
TRBD1	TRBJ2-2	once	TRBV29-1	TGCAGCGCCCCGGGACAGGGTTATAACGGGGAGCTGTTTTTT	CSAPGQGYNGELFF
TRBD1	TRBJ1-1	once	TRBV19	TGTGCCAGTAGTACTGACAGGGGTAACACTGAAGCTTTCTTT	CASSTDRGNTEAFF
NA	TRBJ2-7	NA	TRBV27	TGTGCCAGCAGTTTGACCGGGGGCTCCTACGAGCAGTACTTC	CASSLTGGSYEQYF
NA	TRBJ2-3	NA	TRBV7-2	TGTGCCAGCAGCTTACCCGGAGCAGATACGCAGTATTTT	CASSLPGADTQYF
TRBD2	TRBJ2-3	NA	TRBV2	TGTGCCAGCAGTGAAGGTAGCGGGCCTAGCACAGATACGCAGTATTTT	CASSEGSGPSTDTQYF
TRBD2	TRBJ2-7	once	TRBV7-8	TGTGCCAGCAGCTCATCAAAGCGAGCAGCGGGAGGCGAGCAGTACTTC	CASSSSKRAAGGEQYF
TRBD2	TRBJ2-7	NA	TRBV14	TGTGCCAGCAGCCGCACCGGGCTAGCGGTCTGGGAGCAGTACTTC	CASSRTGLAVWEQYF
TRBD2	TRBJ2-1	once	TRBV18	TGTGCCAGCTCACCGAGACCAAAGACTAGCGGGGGGGCCTGGTCCTACAATGAGCAGTTCTTC	CASSPRPKTSGGAWSYNEQFF
NA	TRBJ1-4	NA	TRBV3-1/TRBV3-2	TGTGCCAGCAGCGAAGTACCTAAGGAAAAACTGTTTTTT	CASSEVPKEKLFF
TRBD2	TRBJ2-5	NA	TRBV3-1/TRBV3-2	TGTGCCAGCAGCCGAGCGGGGGGGCACGAGACCCAGTACTTC	CASSRAGGHETQYF
NA	TRBJ1-2	NA	TRBV5-8	TGTGCCAGCAGCTTGGAAAGCGGTGTCTATGGCTACACCTTC	CASSLESGVYGYTF
NA	TRBJ1-3	once	TRBV19	TGTGCCAGTAGTACCAGGGGAATAGCTGGAAACACCATATATTTT	CASSTRGIAGNTIYF
TRBD2	TRBJ2-7	NA	TRBV19	TGTGCCAGTAGTTGGCGGGAGGGCACCTACGAGCAGTACTTC	CASSWREGTYEQYF
TRBD2	TRBJ2-2	NA	TRBV10-3	TGTGCCATCAGTGGATTTTTGGGACTAGCGGGGGCCGGGGAGCTGTTTTTT	CAISGFLGLAGAGELFF
NA	TRBJ2-5	once	TRBV5-1	TGCGCCAGCAGCGCGGGACAGCGGGAGACCCAGTACTTC	CASSAGQRETQYF
TRBD2	TRBJ2-2	NA	TRBV5-4	TGTGCCAGCAGCTTTGCGGGAGGGACAAACACCGGGGAGCTGTTTTTT	CASSFAGGTNTGELFF
TRBD1	TRBJ2-2	NA	TRBV11-2	TGTGCCAGCAGCCCCCGGACAGGGTCAGGGACCGGGGAGCTGTTTTTT	CASSPRTGSGTGELFF